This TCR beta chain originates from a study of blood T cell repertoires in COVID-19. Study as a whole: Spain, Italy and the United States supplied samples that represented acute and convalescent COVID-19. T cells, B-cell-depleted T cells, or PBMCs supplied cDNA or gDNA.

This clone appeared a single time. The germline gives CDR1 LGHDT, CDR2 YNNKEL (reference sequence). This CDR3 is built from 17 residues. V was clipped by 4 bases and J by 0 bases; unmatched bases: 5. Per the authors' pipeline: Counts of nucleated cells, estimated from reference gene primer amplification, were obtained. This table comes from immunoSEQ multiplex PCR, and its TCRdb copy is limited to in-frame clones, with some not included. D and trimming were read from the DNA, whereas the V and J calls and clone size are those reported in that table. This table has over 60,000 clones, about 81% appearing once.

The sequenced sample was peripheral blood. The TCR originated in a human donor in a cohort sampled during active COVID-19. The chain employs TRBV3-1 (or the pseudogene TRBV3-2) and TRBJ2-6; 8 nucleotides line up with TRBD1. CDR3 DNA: TGTGCCAGCAGCCGGGACAGGCTTCTCTCTGGGGCCAACGTCCTGACTTTC. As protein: CASSRDRLLSGANVLTF.